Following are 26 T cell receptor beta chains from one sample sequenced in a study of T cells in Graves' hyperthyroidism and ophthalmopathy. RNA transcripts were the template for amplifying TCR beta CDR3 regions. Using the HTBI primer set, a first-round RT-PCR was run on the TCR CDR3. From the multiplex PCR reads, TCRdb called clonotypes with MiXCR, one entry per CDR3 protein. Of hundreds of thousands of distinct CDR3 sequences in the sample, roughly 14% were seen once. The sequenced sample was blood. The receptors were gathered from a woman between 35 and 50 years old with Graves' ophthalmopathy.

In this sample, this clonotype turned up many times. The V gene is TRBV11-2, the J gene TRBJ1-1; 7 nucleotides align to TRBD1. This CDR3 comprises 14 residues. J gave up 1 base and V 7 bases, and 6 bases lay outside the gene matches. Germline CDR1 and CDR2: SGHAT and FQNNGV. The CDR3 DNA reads TGTGCCAGCACCGTGGGACAGACGAACACTGAAGCTTTCTTT. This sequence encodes CASTVGQTNTEAFF.

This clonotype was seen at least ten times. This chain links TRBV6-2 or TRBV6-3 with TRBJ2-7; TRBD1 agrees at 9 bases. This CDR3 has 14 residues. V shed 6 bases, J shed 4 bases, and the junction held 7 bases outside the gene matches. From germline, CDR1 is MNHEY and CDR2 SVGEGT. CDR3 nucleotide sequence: TGTGCCAGCAGAGGGACAGGGAATAGGTACGAGCAGTACTTC. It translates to CASRGTGNRYEQYF.

This chain's CDR3 is CASSPQERSADTQYF. The CDR3 DNA sequence: TGTGCCAGCTCACCCCAAGAGAGATCCGCAGATACGCAGTATTTT. This chain uses TRBV18 with TRBJ2-3; no firm D call. This CDR3 is built from 15 residues. Germline V gene data show CDR1 as KGHSH and CDR2 as LQKENI. V dropped 3 bases and J dropped 4 bases, with 14 bases sitting between them. Looking up the rest from reference TRBV18 and TRBJ2-3 gives the full variable domain: NAGVMQNPRHLVRRRGQEARLRCSPMKGHSHVYWYRQLPEEGLKFMVYLQKENIIDESGMPKERFSAEFPKEGPSILRIQQVVRGDSAAYFCASSPQERSADTQYFGPGTRLTVL.

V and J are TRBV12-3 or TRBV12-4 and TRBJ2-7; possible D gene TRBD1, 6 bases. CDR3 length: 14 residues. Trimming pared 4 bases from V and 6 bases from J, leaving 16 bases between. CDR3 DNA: TGTGCCAGCAGTTCCCCCTCGACAGGCACCGAGCAGTACTTC. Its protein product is CASSSPSTGTEQYF.

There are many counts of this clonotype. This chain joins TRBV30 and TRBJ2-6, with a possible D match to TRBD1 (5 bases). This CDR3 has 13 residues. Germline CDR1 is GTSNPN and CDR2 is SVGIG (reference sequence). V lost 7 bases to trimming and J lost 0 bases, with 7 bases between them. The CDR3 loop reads CASDSSGANVLTF. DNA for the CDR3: TGTGCCTCCGACAGCTCTGGGGCCAACGTCCTGACTTTC. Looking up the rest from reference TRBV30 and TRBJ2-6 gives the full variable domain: SQTIHQWPATLVQPVGSPLSLECTVEGTSNPNLYWYRQAAGRGLQLLFYSVGIGQISSEVPQNLSASRPQDRQFILSSKKLLLSDSGFYLCASDSSGANVLTFGAGSRLTVL.

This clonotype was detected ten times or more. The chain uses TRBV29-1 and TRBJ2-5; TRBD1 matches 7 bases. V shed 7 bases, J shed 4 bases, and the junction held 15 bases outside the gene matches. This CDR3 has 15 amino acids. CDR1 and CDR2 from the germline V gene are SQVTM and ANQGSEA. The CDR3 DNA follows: TGCAGCGGCCGAAGACGGGACAGTGGGACAGAGACCCAGTACTTC. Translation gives CSGRRRDSGTETQYF.

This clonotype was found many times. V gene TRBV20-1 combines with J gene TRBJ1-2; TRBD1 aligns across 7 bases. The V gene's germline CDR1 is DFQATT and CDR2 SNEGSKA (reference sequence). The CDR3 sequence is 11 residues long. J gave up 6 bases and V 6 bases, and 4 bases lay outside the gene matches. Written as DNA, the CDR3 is TGCAGTGCGCGGGACAGACATGGCTACACCTTC. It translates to CSARDRHGYTF.

The CDR3 bases are TGTGCCTGGAGTCGACTGAGGACCTACGAGCAGTACTTC. Its protein product is CAWSRLRTYEQYF. This sequence joins TRBV30 and TRBJ2-7; no clear D. In germline, CDR1 is GTSNPN, CDR2 SVGIG (reference sequence). V lost 2 bases and J lost 2, with 10 bases in between. The CDR3 loop spans 13 amino acids.

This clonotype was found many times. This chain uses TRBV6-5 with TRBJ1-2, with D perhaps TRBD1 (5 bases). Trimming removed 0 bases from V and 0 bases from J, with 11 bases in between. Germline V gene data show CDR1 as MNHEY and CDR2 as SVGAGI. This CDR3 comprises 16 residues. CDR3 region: CASSYSRSTANYGYTF. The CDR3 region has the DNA TGTGCCAGCAGTTACTCTCGCTCGACAGCTAACTATGGCTACACCTTC.

The CDR3 protein is CASSYSPDGEAFF. The DNA for the CDR3 is TGTGCCAGCAGTTACTCCCCCGACGGAGAAGCTTTCTTT. J is TRBJ1-1 and V is TRBV6-5; D unclear. V gave up 0 bases and J gave up 8 bases, with 10 bases separating them. CDR3 size: 13 residues. Germline assignment: CDR1 MNHEY and CDR2 SVGAGI.

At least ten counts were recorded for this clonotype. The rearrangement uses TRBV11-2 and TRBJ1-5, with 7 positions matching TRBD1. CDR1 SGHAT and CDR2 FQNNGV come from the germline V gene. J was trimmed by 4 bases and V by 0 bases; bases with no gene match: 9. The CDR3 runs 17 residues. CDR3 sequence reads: CASSLDDVRGVNQPQHF. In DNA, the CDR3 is TGTGCCAGCAGCTTAGATGATGTCAGGGGGGTGAATCAGCCCCAGCATTTT.

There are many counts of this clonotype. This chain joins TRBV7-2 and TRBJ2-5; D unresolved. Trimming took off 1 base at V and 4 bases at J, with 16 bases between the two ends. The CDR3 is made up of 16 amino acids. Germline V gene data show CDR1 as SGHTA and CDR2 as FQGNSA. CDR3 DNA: TGTGCCAGCAGCTTAGGGTTTACTCCTCGAGGAGAGACCCAGTACTTC. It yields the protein CASSLGFTPRGETQYF.

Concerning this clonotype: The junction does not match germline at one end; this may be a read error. The CDR3 loop is CASSFGRFQEAQYF. The CDR3 DNA is TGTGCCAGCAGTTTTGGACGCTTTCAAGAGGCCCAGTACTTC. The chain employs TRBV12-3 or TRBV12-4 and TRBJ2-5; unclear D gene. The CDR3 has 14 residues.

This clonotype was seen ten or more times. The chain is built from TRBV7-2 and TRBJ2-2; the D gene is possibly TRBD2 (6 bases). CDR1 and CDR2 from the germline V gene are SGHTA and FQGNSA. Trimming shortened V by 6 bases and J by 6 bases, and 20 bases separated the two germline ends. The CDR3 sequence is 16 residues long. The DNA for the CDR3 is TGTGCCAGCAGTCTACGGGGGAGTTCAATTGCCGGGGAGCTGTTTTTT. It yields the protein CASSLRGSSIAGELFF.

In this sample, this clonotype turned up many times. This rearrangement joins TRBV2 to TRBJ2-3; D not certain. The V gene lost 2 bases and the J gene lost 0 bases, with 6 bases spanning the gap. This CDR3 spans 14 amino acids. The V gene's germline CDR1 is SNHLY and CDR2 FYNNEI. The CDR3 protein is CASSELGSTDTQYF. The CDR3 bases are TGTGCCAGCAGTGAACTGGGTAGCACAGATACGCAGTATTTT.

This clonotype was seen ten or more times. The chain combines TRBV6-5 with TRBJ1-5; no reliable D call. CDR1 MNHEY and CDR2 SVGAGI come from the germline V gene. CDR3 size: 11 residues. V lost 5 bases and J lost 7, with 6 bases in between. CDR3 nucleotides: TGTGCCAGCAGTCAGAGCCAGCCCCAGCATTTT. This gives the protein CASSQSQPQHF.

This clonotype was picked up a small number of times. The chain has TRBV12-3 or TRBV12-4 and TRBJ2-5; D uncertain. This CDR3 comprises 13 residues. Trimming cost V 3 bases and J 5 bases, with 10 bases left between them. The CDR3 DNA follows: TGTGCCAGCAGTTTTTTAAGGGATGAGACCCAGTACTTC. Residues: CASSFLRDETQYF.

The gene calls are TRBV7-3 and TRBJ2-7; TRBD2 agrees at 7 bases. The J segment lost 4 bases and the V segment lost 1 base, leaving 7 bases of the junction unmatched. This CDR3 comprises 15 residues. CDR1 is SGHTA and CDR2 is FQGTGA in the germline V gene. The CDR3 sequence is CASSLNAGLNYEQYF. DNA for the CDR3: TGTGCCAGCAGCTTAAACGCGGGACTAAATTACGAGCAGTACTTC.

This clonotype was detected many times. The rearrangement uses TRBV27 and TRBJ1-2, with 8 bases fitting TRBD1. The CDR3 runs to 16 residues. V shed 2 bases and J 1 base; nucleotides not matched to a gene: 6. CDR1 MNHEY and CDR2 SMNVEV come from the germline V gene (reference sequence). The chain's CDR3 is CASSLRGTGGNYGYTF. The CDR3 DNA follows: TGTGCCAGCAGTTTACGCGGGACAGGCGGTAACTATGGCTACACCTTC.

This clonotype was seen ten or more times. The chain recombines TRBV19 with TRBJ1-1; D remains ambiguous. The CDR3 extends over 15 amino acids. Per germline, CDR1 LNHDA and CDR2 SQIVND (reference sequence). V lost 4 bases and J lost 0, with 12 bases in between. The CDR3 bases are TGTGCCAGTAGTAGGTCAGAGAATTTGAACACTGAAGCTTTCTTT. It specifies CASSRSENLNTEAFF.

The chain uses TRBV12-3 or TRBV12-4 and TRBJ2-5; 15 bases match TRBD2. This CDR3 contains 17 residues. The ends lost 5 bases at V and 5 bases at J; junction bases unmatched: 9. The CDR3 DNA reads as TGTGCCAGCAGTCTTCGGACTAGCGGGAGGGCCGGCGAGACCCAGTACTTC. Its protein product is CASSLRTSGRAGETQYF.

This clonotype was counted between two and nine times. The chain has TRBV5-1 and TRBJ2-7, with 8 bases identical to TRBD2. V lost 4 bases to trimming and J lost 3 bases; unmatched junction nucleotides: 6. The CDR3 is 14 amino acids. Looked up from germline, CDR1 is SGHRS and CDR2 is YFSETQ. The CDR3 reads CASSRGRLLYEQYF. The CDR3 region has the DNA TGCGCCAGCAGCCGCGGGAGGCTCCTCTACGAGCAGTACTTC.

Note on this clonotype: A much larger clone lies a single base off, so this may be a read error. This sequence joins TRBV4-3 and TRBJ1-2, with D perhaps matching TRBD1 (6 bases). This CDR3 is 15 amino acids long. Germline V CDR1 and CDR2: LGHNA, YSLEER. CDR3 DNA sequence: TGCGCCGGCAGCCAAGACCTGAGGGGGATAGGTGGCTACACCTTC. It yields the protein CAGSQDLRGIGGYTF.

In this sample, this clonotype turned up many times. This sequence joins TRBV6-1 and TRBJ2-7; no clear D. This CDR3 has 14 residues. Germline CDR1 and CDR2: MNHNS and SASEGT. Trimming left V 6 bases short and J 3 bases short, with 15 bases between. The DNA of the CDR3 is TGTGCCAGCAGGCCCTTAGGCGAGATCTACGAGCAGTACTTC. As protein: CASRPLGEIYEQYF.

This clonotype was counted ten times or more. Here the CDR3 reads CASREPGVYEQYF. In DNA, the CDR3 is TGTGCCAGCAGAGAACCAGGGGTGTACGAGCAGTACTTC. The chain recombines TRBV2 with TRBJ2-7, with D possibly TRBD1 on 6 matching bases. Germline CDR1 is SNHLY and CDR2 is FYNNEI. V lost 6 bases to trimming and J lost 4 bases, with 13 bases between them. The CDR3 spans 13 residues.

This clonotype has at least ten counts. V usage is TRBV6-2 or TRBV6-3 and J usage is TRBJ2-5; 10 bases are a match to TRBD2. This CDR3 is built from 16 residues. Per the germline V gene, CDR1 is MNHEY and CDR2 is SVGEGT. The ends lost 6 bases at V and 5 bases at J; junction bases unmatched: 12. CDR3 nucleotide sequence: TGTGCCAGCAGAATGATGAGCGGGAGGGCGTGGGAGACCCAGTACTTC. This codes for CASRMMSGRAWETQYF.